This T cell receptor beta chain was found in a study of blood T cell repertoires in COVID-19. The germline V gene has CDR1 SEHNR and CDR2 FQNEAQ (reference sequence). The CDR3 extends over 12 amino acids. V lost 5 bases and J 6 bases, leaving 9 bases between the germline ends. The assay was immunoSEQ multiplex PCR, and TCRdb's table has in-frame clones only and misses some. Among 150,000 to 200,000 clones, roughly 86% were seen once, and the ten largest hold more than 1.5%. The sample consisted of peripheral blood. The sequence derives from a woman aged 50 to 65 with acute or convalescent COVID-19. V and J are TRBV7-9 and TRBJ2-3; D uncertain. The CDR3 DNA sequence: TGTGCCAGCAGCAACTACTTCGATACGCAGTATTTT. Its translation: CASSNYFDTQYF.